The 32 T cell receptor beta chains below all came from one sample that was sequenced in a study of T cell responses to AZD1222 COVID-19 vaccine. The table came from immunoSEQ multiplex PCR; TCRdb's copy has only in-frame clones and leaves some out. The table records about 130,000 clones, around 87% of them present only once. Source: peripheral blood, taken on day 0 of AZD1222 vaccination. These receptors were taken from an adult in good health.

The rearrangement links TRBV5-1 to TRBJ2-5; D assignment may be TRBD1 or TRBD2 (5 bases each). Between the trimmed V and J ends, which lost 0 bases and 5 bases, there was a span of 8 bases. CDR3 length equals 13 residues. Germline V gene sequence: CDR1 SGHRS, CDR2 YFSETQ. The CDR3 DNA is TGCGCCAGCAGCTTGGTGGGGGAGGAGACCCAGTACTTC. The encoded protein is CASSLVGEETQYF.

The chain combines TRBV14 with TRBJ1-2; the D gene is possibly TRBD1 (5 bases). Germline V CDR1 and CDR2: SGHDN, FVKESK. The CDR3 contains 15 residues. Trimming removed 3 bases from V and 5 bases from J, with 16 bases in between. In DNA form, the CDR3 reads TGTGCCAGCAGCCAGCACGGGACCGCGTCTTATGGCTACACCTTC. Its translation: CASSQHGTASYGYTF.

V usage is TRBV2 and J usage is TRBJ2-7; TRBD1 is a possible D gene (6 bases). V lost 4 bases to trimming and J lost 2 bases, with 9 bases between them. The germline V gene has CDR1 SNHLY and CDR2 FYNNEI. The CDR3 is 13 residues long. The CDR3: CASSAGQTYEQYF. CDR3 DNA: TGTGCCAGCAGTGCCGGACAGACCTACGAGCAGTACTTC.

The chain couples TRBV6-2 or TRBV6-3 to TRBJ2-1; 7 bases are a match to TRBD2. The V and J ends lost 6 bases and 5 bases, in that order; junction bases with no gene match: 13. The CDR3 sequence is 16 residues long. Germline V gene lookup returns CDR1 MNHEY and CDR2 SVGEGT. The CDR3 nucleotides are TGTGCCAGCAGCCCAACGGGAGGCCCCGGGAACAATGAGCAGTTCTTC. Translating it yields CASSPTGGPGNNEQFF.

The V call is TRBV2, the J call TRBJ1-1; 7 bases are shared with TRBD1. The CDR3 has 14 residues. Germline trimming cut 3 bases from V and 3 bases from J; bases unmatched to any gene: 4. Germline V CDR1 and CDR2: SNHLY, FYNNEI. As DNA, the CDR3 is TGTGCCAGCAGTGAGACAGGGTTTGACACTGAAGCTTTCTTT. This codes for CASSETGFDTEAFF.

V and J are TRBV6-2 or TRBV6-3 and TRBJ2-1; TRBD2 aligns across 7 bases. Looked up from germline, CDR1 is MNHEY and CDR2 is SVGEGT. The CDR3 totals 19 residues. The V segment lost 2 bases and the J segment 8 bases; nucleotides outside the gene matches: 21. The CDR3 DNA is TGTGCCAGCAGTTACGACGTCCAAGGGTCGTTAACTAGCGCACATGAGCAGTTCTTC. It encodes CASSYDVQGSLTSAHEQFF.

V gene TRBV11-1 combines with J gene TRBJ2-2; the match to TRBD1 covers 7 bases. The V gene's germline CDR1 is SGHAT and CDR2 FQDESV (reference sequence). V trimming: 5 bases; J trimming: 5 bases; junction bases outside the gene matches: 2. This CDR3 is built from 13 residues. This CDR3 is CASSATGTGELFF. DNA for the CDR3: TGTGCCAGCAGCGCGACAGGGACCGGGGAGCTGTTTTTT.

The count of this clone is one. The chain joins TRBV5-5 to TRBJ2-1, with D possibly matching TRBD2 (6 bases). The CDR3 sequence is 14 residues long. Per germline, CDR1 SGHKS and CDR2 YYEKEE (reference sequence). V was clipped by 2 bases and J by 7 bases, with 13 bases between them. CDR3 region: CASSFIGEENEQFF. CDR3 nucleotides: TGTGCCAGCAGCTTCATAGGGGAGGAGAATGAGCAGTTCTTC.

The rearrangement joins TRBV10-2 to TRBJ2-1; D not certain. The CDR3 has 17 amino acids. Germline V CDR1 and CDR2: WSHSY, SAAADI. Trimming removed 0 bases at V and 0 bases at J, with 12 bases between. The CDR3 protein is CASSESWVRSSYNEQFF. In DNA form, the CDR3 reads TGCGCCAGCAGTGAGTCATGGGTCAGGAGCTCCTACAATGAGCAGTTCTTC.

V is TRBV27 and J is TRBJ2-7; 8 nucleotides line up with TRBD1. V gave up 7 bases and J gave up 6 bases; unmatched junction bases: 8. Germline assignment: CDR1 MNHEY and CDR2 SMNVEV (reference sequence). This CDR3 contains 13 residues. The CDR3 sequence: CASIGRGPFEQYF. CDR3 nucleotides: TGTGCCAGCATCGGCAGGGGGCCTTTCGAGCAGTACTTC.

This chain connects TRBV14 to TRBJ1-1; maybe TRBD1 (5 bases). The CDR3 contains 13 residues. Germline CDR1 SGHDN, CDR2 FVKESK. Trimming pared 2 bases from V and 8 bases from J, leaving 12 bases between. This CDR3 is CASSQYLRGEAFF. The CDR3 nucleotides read TGTGCCAGCAGCCAATATCTAAGGGGAGAAGCTTTCTTT.

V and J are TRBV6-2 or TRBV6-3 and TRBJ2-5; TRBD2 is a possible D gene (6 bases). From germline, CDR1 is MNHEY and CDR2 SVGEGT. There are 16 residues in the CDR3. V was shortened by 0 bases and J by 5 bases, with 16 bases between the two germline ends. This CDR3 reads CASSYSRRALGETQYF. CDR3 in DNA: TGTGCCAGCAGTTACTCACGGAGGGCCCTCGGGGAGACCCAGTACTTC.

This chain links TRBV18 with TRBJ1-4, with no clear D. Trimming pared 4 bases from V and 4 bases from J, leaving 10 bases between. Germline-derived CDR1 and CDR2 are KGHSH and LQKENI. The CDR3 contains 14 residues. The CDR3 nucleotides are TGTGCCAGCTCACGCGGCAGCCTTAATGAAAAACTGTTTTTT. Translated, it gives CASSRGSLNEKLFF.

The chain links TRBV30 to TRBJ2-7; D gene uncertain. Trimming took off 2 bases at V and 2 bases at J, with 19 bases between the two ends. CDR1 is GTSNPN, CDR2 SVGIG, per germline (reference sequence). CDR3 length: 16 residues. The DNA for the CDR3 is TGTGCCTGGAGTACACCTACACCTGCCCCTACCTACGAGCAGTACTTC. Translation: CAWSTPTPAPTYEQYF.

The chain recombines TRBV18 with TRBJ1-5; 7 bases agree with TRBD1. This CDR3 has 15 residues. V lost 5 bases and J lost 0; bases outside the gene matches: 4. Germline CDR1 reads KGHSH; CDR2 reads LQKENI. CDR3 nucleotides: TGTGCCAGCTCAACAGGGGTGGATAGCAATCAGCCCCAGCATTTT. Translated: CASSTGVDSNQPQHF.

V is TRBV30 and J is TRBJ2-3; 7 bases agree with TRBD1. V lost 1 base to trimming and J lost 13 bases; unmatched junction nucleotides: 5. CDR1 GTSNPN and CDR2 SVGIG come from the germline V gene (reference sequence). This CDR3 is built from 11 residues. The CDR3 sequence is CAWSGQGLKYF. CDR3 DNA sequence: TGTGCCTGGAGTGGACAGGGCCTAAAGTATTTT.

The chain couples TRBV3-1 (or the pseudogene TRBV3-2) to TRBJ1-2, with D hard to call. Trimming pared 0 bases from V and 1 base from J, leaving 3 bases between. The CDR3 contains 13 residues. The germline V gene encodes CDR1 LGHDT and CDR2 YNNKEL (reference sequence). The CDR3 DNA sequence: TGTGCCAGCAGCCAAGAAGTTAACTATGGCTACACCTTC. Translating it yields CASSQEVNYGYTF.

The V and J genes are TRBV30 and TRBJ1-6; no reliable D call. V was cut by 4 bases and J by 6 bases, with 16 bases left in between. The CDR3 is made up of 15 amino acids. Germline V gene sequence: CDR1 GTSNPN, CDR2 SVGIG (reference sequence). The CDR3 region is CAWNYGQAANSPLHF. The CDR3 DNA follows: TGTGCCTGGAACTATGGCCAGGCAGCTAATTCACCCCTCCACTTT.

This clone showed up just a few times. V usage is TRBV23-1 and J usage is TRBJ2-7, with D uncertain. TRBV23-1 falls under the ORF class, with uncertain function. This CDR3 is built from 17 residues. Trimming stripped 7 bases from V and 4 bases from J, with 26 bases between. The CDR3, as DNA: TGCGCCAGCAAGTCTACAGTCCGTCACGCCGGGTTGTACGAGCAGTACTTC. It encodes CASKSTVRHAGLYEQYF.

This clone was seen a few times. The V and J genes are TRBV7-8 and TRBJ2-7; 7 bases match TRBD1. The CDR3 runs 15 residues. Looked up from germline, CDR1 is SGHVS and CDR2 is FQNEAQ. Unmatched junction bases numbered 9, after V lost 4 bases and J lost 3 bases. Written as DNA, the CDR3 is TGTGCCAGCAGCTCGGGGACAGCGATTAACTACGAGCAGTACTTC. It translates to CASSSGTAINYEQYF. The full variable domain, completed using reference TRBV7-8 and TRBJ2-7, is GAGVSQSPRYKVAKRGQDVALRCDPISGHVSLFWYQQALGQGPEFLTYFQNEAQLDKSGLPSDRFFAERPEGSVSTLKIQRTQQEDSAVYLCASSSGTAINYEQYFGPGTRLTVT.

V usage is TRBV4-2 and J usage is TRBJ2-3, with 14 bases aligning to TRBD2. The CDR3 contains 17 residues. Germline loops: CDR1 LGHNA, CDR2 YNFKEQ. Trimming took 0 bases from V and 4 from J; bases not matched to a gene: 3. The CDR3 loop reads CASSQDGLAGGPDTQYF. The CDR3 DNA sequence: TGTGCCAGCAGCCAAGATGGACTAGCGGGGGGCCCAGATACGCAGTATTTT.

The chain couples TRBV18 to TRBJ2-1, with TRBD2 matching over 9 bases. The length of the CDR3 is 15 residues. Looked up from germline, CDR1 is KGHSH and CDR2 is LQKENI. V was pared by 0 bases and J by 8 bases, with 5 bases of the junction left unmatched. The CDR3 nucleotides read TGTGCCAGCTCACCACCGGCGGGAGGGCGAGATGAGCAGTTCTTC. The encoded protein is CASSPPAGGRDEQFF. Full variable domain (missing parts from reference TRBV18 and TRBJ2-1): NAGVMQNPRHLVRRRGQEARLRCSPMKGHSHVYWYRQLPEEGLKFMVYLQKENIIDESGMPKERFSAEFPKEGPSILRIQQVVRGDSAAYFCASSPPAGGRDEQFFGPGTRLTVL.

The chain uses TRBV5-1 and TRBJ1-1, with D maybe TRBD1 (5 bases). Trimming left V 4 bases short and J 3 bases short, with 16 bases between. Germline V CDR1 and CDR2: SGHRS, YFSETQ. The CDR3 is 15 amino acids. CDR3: CASSRDGGTDTEAFF. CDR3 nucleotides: TGCGCCAGCAGCCGGGACGGTGGGACGGACACTGAAGCTTTCTTT.

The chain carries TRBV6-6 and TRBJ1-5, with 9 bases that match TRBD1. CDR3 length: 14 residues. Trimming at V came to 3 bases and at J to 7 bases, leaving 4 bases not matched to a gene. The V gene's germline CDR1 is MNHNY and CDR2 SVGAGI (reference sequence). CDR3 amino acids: CASSYTGGRQPQHF. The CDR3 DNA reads TGTGCCAGCAGTTATACAGGGGGCCGACAGCCCCAGCATTTT.

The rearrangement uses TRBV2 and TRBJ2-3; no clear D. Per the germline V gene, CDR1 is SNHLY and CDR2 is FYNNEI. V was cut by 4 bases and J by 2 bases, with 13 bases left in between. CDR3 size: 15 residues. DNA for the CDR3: TGTGCCAGCAGTGGGGATAGCAGCAACACAGATACGCAGTATTTT. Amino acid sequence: CASSGDSSNTDTQYF.

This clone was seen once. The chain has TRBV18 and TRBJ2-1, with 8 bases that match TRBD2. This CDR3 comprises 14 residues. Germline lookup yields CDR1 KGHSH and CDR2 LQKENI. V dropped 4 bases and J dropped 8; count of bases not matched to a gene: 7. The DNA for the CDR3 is TGTGCCAGCTCACTTGAGAGCGGGAGCGATGAGCAGTTCTTC. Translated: CASSLESGSDEQFF.

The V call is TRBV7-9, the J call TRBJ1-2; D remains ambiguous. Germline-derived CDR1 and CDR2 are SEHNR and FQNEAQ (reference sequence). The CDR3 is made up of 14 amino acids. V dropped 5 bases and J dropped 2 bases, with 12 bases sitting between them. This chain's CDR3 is CASSRGSLNYGYTF. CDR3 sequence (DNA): TGTGCCAGCAGCCGAGGGTCACTCAACTATGGCTACACCTTC.

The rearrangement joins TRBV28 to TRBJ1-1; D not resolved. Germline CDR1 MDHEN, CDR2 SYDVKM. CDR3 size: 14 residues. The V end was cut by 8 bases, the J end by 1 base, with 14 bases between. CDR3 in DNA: TGTGCCAGCCCCCCTTCGGGGAGGAACACTGAAGCTTTCTTT. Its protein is CASPPSGRNTEAFF.

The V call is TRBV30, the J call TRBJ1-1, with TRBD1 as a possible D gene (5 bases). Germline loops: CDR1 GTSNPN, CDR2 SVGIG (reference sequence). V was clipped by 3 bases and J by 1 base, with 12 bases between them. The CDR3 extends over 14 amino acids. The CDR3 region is CAWSVGRRNTEAFF. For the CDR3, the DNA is TGTGCCTGGAGCGTGGGACGGCGGAACACTGAAGCTTTCTTT.

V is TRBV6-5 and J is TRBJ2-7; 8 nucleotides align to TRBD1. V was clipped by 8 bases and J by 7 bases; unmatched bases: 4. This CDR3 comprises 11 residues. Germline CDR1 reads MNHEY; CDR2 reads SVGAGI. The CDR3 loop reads CASGQGGEQYF. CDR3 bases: TGTGCCAGCGGACAGGGTGGGGAGCAGTACTTC.

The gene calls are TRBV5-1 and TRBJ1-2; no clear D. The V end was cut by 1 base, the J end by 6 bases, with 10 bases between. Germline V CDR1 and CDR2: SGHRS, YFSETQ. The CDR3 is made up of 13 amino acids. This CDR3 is CASSLLPNNGYTF. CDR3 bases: TGCGCCAGCAGCTTGTTGCCCAACAATGGCTACACCTTC.

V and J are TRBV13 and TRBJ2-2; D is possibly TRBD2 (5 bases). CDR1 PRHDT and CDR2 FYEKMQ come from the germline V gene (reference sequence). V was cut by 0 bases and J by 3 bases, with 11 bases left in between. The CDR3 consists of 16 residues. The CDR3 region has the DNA TGTGCCAGCAGCTTAGGGTATCGGGATGACACCGGGGAGCTGTTTTTT. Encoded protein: CASSLGYRDDTGELFF. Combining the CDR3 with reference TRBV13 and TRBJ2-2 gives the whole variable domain AAGVIQSPRHLIKEKRETATLKCYPIPRHDTVYWYQQGPGQDPQFLISFYEKMQSDKGSIPDRFSAQQFSDYHSELNMSSLELGDSALYFCASSLGYRDDTGELFFGEGSRLTVL.